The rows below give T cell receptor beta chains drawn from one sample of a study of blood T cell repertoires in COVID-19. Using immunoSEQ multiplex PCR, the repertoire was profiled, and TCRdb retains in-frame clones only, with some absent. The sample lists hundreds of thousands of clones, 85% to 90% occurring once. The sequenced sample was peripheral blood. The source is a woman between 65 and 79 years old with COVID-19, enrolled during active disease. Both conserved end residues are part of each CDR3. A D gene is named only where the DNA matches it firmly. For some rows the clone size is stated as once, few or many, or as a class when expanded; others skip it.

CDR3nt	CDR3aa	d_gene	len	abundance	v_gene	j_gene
TGTGCCAGCAGTTATAATCCAGCGCTCTCTGGAAACACCATATATTTT	CASSYNPALSGNTIYF	.	16	.	TRBV6-6	TRBJ1-3
TGCGCCAGCAGCCAAGATCGTACGGTCTACGAGCAGTACTTC	CASSQDRTVYEQYF	.	14	.	TRBV4-3	TRBJ2-7
TGCGCCAGCAGCTTGAGTGGGACAGGTCACGAGCAGTACTTC	CASSLSGTGHEQYF	TRBD1	14	.	TRBV5-1	TRBJ2-7
TGCGCCAGCAGCCCCGGACAGGGGATTCCACGAGATACGCAGTATTTT	CASSPGQGIPRDTQYF	TRBD1	16	.	TRBV5-1	TRBJ2-3
TGTGCCAGCGCTGAACGACAGGGACCCTATGGCTACACCTTC	CASAERQGPYGYTF	TRBD1	14	.	TRBV4-2	TRBJ1-2
TGTGCCAGCAGCCAAGAACCAGCGCTGAATGAGCAGTTCTTC	CASSQEPALNEQFF	.	14	.	TRBV4-2	TRBJ2-1
TGTGCCAGTAGTTCGCAGGGGAACACTGAAGCTTTCTTT	CASSSQGNTEAFF	.	13	.	TRBV19	TRBJ1-1
TGCGCCAGCAGCACCGGACAGGGTTACACTGAAGCTTTCTTT	CASSTGQGYTEAFF	TRBD1	14	.	TRBV5-1	TRBJ1-1
TGCGCCAGCTGGCTAGCGATCGAGCAGTACTTC	CASWLAIEQYF	.	11	few	TRBV10-1	TRBJ2-7
TGTGCCAGCTCACCAACAGTTGGAGGGAACACTGAAGCTTTCTTT	CASSPTVGGNTEAFF	.	15	once	TRBV18	TRBJ1-1
TGCGCCAGCAGAGACGTAGCGGGGACCGATACGCAGTATTTT	CASRDVAGTDTQYF	TRBD2	14	.	TRBV5-1	TRBJ2-3
TGTGCCAGCAGCCTACCCTCGAACACCGGGGAGCTGTTTTTT	CASSLPSNTGELFF	.	14	.	TRBV21-1	TRBJ2-2
TGTGCCAGCAGCTCACAGGGGGCAGGTACTGAAGCTTTCTTT	CASSSQGAGTEAFF	TRBD1	14	.	TRBV6-5	TRBJ1-1
TGTGCCAGCAGTTTTGGGCGACCGGGGCAGCCCCAGCATTTT	CASSFGRPGQPQHF	.	14	.	TRBV28	TRBJ1-5
TGTGCCAGCAGGCGTCTAGCGGGGGGACCGATGGCGGATACGCAGTATTTT	CASRRLAGGPMADTQYF	TRBD2	17	.	TRBV5-6	TRBJ2-3
TGTGCCAGCAGTTACCCATCCAAGGGGAATGGCTACACCTTC	CASSYPSKGNGYTF	.	14	.	TRBV6-2/TRBV6-3	TRBJ1-2
TGTGCCTGGAGTGTGAACAGTAGAAGAAACACCATATATTTT	CAWSVNSRRNTIYF	.	14	.	TRBV30	TRBJ1-3
TGTGCCAGCAGCCTCGACCCGACAGCATCTAATGAAAAACTGTTTTTT	CASSLDPTASNEKLFF	.	16	.	TRBV5-4	TRBJ1-4
TGCGCCAGCAGTGATCCGGGACTAGCGGGGGGTGCAGATACGCAGTATTTT	CASSDPGLAGGADTQYF	TRBD2	17	.	TRBV10-2	TRBJ2-3
TGTGCCAGCAGACGAGACAGAAACTATGGCTACACCTTC	CASRRDRNYGYTF	.	13	.	TRBV2	TRBJ1-2
TGTGCCAGCAGCCCGACAGGGGGAAACTATGGCTACACCTTC	CASSPTGGNYGYTF	TRBD1	14	.	TRBV3-1/TRBV3-2	TRBJ1-2
TGTGCCAGCAGCCAAGTCGGGACAGAAGCTTTCTTT	CASSQVGTEAFF	.	12	.	TRBV3-1/TRBV3-2	TRBJ1-1
TGTGCCAGCAGTTTATACCCCGGGACAATCAACGAGCAGTACTTC	CASSLYPGTINEQYF	.	15	.	TRBV27	TRBJ2-7
TGTGCCAGCAGTGAAGCCAGGGAATGGGACACTGAAGCTTTCTTT	CASSEAREWDTEAFF	.	15	.	TRBV2	TRBJ1-1
TGTGCCAGCAGCAACGTCCCTGGCGGCTCCACTGAAGCTTTCTTT	CASSNVPGGSTEAFF	.	15	once	TRBV28	TRBJ1-1
TGTGCCAGCCGATCGACAGGGAATCTCGCTGAAGCTTTCTTT	CASRSTGNLAEAFF	TRBD1	14	.	TRBV2	TRBJ1-1
TGTGCCTGTAAGAGCGGGGGTTACCTCTACGAGCAGTACTTC	CACKSGGYLYEQYF	TRBD2	14	.	TRBV30	TRBJ2-7
TGTGCCAGCAGCCTTACTCCCGCCACTGAAGCTTTCTTT	CASSLTPATEAFF	.	13	.	TRBV11-2	TRBJ1-1
TGTGCCAGCAGTGTGACAGGGGAAAGCTACGAGCAGTACTTC	CASSVTGESYEQYF	TRBD1	14	few	TRBV2	TRBJ2-7
TGTGCCAGCAGCGTAGGAGGACAGGGAGGATCACCCCTCCACTTT	CASSVGGQGGSPLHF	TRBD1	15	.	TRBV9	TRBJ1-6
TGTGCCAGCAGTGAACTTTCCTACGAGCAGTACTTC	CASSELSYEQYF	.	12	.	TRBV25-1	TRBJ2-7
TGTGCCAGCAGCTCGTTTCTTGGACAGGAGTCTGAAAAACTGTTTTTT	CASSSFLGQESEKLFF	TRBD1	16	.	TRBV5-6	TRBJ1-4
TGTGCCAGTAGTGTCGACAGGGGTAGCACTGAAGCTTTCTTT	CASSVDRGSTEAFF	TRBD1	14	.	TRBV19	TRBJ1-1
TGTGCCAGCAGCCGGACTAGCGGGGGGGCCGACGGGGAGCTGTTTTTT	CASSRTSGGADGELFF	TRBD2	16	.	TRBV2	TRBJ2-2
TGTGCCAGCAGTTCCCTAAAACCGGGACAGGGGACCAATCAGCCCCAGCATTTT	CASSSLKPGQGTNQPQHF	TRBD1	18	.	TRBV27	TRBJ1-5
TGTGCCAGCAGCCCCTTCTTGGGAGTAGGAAACACTGAAGCTTTCTTT	CASSPFLGVGNTEAFF	.	16	.	TRBV11-2	TRBJ1-1
TGCGCCAGCACCACCACTAGCGGGGGGAACTCCTACGAGCAGTACTTC	CASTTTSGGNSYEQYF	TRBD2	16	.	TRBV5-1	TRBJ2-7
TGTGCCTGGAGTACTCCCGGACAGGGGTTTAACGAGCAGTACTTC	CAWSTPGQGFNEQYF	TRBD1	15	.	TRBV30	TRBJ2-7
TGCGCCAGCAGCTCAACAGGGGATTATTCACCCCTCCACTTT	CASSSTGDYSPLHF	TRBD1	14	.	TRBV5-1	TRBJ1-6
TGCGCCAGCAGCCCCGGACAGGGGTTGAACACTGAAGCTTTCTTT	CASSPGQGLNTEAFF	TRBD1	15	.	TRBV5-1	TRBJ1-1
TGTGCCAGCAGCGTAGAAGGGGGCAATCAGCCCCAGCATTTT	CASSVEGGNQPQHF	.	14	few	TRBV9	TRBJ1-5
TGCGCCAGCAGCCCCACGGGATTCAACACTGAAGCTTTCTTT	CASSPTGFNTEAFF	.	14	.	TRBV5-1	TRBJ1-1
TGTGCCACCAGTCCCTCAGGAGCAGGGATGGATAACTATGGCTACACCTTC	CATSPSGAGMDNYGYTF	.	17	.	TRBV24-1	TRBJ1-2
TGTGCCAGCAGCGCTGGAGAGGGTGGCTACACCTTC	CASSAGEGGYTF	.	12	.	TRBV9	TRBJ1-2
TGTGCCAGCAGCTTGAGGGCCGGGCAGGAAAAACTGTTTTTT	CASSLRAGQEKLFF	.	14	once	TRBV7-2	TRBJ1-4
TGTGCCAGTTCAACAGGGGGCCAGGGCTACACCTTC	CASSTGGQGYTF	TRBD1	12	few	TRBV27	TRBJ1-2
TGTGCCAGCAGCTTAGCGGGGTACCAGGGAGGCGAGCAGTACTTC	CASSLAGYQGGEQYF	.	15	.	TRBV7-2	TRBJ2-7
TGTGCCAGCAGTCCTTGGACAGGGGGCTATGGCTACACCTTC	CASSPWTGGYGYTF	TRBD1	14	once	TRBV7-6	TRBJ1-2
TGTGCCACCAGCCGTAAGACACCACAAGCTTTCTTT	CATSRKTPQAFF	.	12	.	TRBV15	TRBJ1-1
TGCGCCAGCAGTCAACTAGCGGGGGGGCCTAGCGTCCAGTACTTC	CASSQLAGGPSVQYF	TRBD2	15	once	TRBV4-1	TRBJ2-5
TGTGCCAGCAGTTACCGGGGTAGCGGGGGGGCCATTGAGCAGTTCTTC	CASSYRGSGGAIEQFF	TRBD2	16	.	TRBV6-2/TRBV6-3	TRBJ2-1
TGTGCCAGCAGCTTTAGCGAGACTAGTTGGACCGGGGAGCTGTTTTTT	CASSFSETSWTGELFF	.	16	.	TRBV7-2	TRBJ2-2
TGTGCCAGCAGACCCAGACAGACCTATGGCTACACCTTC	CASRPRQTYGYTF	.	13	.	TRBV2	TRBJ1-2
TGTGCCTGGCGGCAGGGGCGGCATCATGTGAACACTGAAGCTTTCTTT	CAWRQGRHHVNTEAFF	.	16	.	TRBV30	TRBJ1-1
TGTGCCAGCAGCCATAATTCGGGGGTCCTACGAGAGCAGTACTTC	CASSHNSGVLREQYF	.	15	.	TRBV4-2	TRBJ2-7
TGTGCCAGTAGTATCACAGAAGTGAACACTGAAGCTTTCTTT	CASSITEVNTEAFF	.	14	few	TRBV19	TRBJ1-1
TGTGCCACCAGTGATTCCGTATCCGGGACTTATCCCTACGAGCAGTACTTC	CATSDSVSGTYPYEQYF	.	17	.	TRBV24-1	TRBJ2-7